The 3 T cell receptor beta chains listed next were all sequenced from one sample in a study of Ad26.COV2.S vaccination and SARS-CoV-2 variants. Indicated treatment: over 15 received Ad26.COV2.S at low or high dose, single or two shots; about 5 received placebo; per-sample allocation not given. Sampling took place 63 days after the first vaccine or placebo injection. Here immunoSEQ multiplex PCR was the method, and the copy in TCRdb shows in-frame clones only, minus some. The repertoire holds about 350,000 clones, with about 88% as singletons. The sequences come from peripheral blood, collected in a trial of Ad26.COV2.S vaccine versus placebo. These receptors all come from a person aged 18-65 years who received the Ad26.COV2.S COVID-19 vaccine or a placebo.

The CDR3 here is CSVTTQETFF. The CDR3 coding sequence is TGCAGCGTCACCACCCAGGAGACTTTCTTT. The V and J genes are TRBV29-1 and TRBJ1-1; no clear D gene. Germline CDR1 and CDR2: SQVTM and ANQGSEA. V dropped 6 bases and J dropped 12 bases, with 14 bases sitting between them. The CDR3 runs to 10 residues.

Turning to this clone: Additional DNA sequences in this sample encode the identical CDR3. The chain links TRBV9 to TRBJ2-1; TRBD2 matches 7 bases. Germline lookup yields CDR1 SGDLS and CDR2 YYNGEE. The CDR3 extends over 13 amino acids. V gave up 0 bases and J gave up 7 bases; unmatched junction bases: 1. The CDR3 spells CASSVGGSNEQFF. Written as DNA, the CDR3 is TGTGCCAGCAGCGTAGGCGGGAGTAATGAGCAGTTCTTC.

The table lists this clone with many counts. The chain combines TRBV5-1 with TRBJ2-2; D possibly matches TRBD1 or TRBD2 (6 bases each). Germline-derived CDR1 and CDR2 are SGHRS and YFSETQ. V was shortened by 4 bases and J by 5 bases, with 15 bases between the two germline ends. This CDR3 region has 15 residues. CDR3 sequence: CASSEGGSPTGELFF. CDR3 bases: TGCGCCAGCAGCGAAGGGGGGAGCCCAACCGGGGAGCTGTTTTTT. Variable domain in full (rest from reference TRBV5-1 and TRBJ2-2): KAGVTQTPRYLIKTRGQQVTLSCSPISGHRSVSWYQQTPGQGLQFLFEYFSETQRNKGNFPGRFSGRQFSNSRSEMNVSTLELGDSALYLCASSEGGSPTGELFFGEGSRLTVL.